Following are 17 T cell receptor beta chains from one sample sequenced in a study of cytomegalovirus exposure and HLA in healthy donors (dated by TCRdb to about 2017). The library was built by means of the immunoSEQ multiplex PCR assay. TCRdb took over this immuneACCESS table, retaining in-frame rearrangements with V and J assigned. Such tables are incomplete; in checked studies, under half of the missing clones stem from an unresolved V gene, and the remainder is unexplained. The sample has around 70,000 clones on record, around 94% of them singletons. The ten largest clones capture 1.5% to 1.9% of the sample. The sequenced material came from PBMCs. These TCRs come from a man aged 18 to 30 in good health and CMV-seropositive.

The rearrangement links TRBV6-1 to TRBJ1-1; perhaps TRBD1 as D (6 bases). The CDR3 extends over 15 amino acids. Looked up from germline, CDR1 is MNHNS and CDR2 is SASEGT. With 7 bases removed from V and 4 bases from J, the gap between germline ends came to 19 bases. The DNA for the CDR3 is TGTGCCAGCAACCCCTACAGGGTTGGTGGCACTGAAGCTTTCTTT. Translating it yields CASNPYRVGGTEAFF.

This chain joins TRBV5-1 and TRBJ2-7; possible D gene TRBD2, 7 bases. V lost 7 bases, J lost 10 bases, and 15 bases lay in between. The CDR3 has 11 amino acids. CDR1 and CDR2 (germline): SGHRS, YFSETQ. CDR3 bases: TGCGCCAGCCGAGGGGGAGGGGAACAGTACTTC. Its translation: CASRGGGEQYF.

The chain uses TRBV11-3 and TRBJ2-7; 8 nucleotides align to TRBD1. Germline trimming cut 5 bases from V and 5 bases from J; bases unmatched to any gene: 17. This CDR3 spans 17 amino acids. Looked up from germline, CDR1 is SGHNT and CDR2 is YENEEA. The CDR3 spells CASSRKGAGGERNEQYF. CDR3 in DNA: TGTGCCAGCAGCCGAAAGGGGGCAGGGGGCGAACGTAACGAGCAGTACTTC. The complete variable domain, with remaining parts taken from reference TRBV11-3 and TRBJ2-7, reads EAGVVQSPRYKIIEKKQPVAFWCNPISGHNTLYWYLQNLGQGPELLIRYENEEAVDDSQLPKDRFSAERLKGVDSTLKIQPAELGDSAVYLCASSRKGAGGERNEQYFGPGTRLTVT.

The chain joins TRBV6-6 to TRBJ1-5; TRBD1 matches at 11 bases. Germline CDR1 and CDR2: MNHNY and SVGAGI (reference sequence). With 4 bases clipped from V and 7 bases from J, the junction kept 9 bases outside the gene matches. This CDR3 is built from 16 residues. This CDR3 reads CASSWEDRGRRQPQHF. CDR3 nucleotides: TGTGCCAGCAGTTGGGAGGACAGGGGGCGAAGGCAGCCCCAGCATTTT.

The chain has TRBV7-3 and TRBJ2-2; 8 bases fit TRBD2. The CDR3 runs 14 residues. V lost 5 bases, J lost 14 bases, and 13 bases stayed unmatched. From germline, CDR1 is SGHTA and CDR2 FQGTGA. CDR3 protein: CASSAHDAGGPLFF. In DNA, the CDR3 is TGTGCCAGCAGCGCCCACGACGCGGGGGGCCCTCTGTTTTTT.

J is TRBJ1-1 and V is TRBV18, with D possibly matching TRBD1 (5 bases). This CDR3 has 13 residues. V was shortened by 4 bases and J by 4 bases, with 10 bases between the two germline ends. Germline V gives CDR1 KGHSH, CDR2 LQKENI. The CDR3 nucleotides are TGTGCCAGCTCACAGGGGATTGGCACTGAAGCTTTCTTT. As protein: CASSQGIGTEAFF. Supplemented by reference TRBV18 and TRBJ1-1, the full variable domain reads NAGVMQNPRHLVRRRGQEARLRCSPMKGHSHVYWYRQLPEEGLKFMVYLQKENIIDESGMPKERFSAEFPKEGPSILRIQQVVRGDSAAYFCASSQGIGTEAFFGQGTRLTVV.

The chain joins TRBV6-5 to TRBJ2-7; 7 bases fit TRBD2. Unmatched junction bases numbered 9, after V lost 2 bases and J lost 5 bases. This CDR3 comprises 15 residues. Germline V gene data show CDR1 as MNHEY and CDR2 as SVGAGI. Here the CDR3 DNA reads TGTGCCAGCAGTTACCGCGGGAGTATTATCGACGAGCAGTACTTC. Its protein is CASSYRGSIIDEQYF.

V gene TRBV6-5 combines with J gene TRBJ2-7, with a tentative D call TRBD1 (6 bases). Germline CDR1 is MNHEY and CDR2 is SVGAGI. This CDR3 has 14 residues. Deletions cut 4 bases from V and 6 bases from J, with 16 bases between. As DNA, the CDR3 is TGTGCCAGCAGTTCCTCACCACAGGGAGCCGAGCAGTACTTC. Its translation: CASSSSPQGAEQYF.

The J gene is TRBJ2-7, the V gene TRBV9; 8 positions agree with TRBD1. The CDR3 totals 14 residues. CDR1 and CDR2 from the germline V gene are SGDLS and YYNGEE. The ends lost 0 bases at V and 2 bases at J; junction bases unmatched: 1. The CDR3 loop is CASSVGQGTYEQYF. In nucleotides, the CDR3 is TGTGCCAGCAGCGTAGGACAGGGGACCTACGAGCAGTACTTC.

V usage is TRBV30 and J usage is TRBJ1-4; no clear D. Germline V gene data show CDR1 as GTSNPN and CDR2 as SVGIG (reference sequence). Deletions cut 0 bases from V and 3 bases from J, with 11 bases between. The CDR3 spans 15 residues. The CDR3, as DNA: TGTGCCTGGAGTGTACTACTGGTGGCTAATGAAAAACTGTTTTTT. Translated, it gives CAWSVLLVANEKLFF.

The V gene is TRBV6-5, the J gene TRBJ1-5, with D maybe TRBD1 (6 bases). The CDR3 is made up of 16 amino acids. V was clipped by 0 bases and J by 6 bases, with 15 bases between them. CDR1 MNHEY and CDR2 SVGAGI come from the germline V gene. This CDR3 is CASSYSSAGAGQPQHF. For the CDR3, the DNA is TGTGCCAGCAGTTACTCGTCGGCAGGGGCGGGTCAGCCCCAGCATTTT.

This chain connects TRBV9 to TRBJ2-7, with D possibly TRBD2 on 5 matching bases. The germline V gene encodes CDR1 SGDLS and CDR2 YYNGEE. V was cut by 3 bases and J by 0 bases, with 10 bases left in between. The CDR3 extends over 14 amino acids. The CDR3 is CASSESGYSYEQYF. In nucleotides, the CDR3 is TGTGCCAGCAGCGAGTCGGGGTACTCCTACGAGCAGTACTTC.

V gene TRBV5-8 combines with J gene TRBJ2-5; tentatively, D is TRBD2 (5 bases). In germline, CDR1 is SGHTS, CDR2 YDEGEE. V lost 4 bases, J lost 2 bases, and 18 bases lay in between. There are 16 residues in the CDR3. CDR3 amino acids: CASSLTGDSSQETQYF. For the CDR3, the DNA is TGTGCCAGCAGCCTGACCGGGGATTCGAGTCAAGAGACCCAGTACTTC.

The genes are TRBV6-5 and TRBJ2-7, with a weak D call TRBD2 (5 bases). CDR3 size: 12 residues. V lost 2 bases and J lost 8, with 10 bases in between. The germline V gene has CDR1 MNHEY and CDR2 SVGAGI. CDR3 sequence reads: CASSYVDGKQYF. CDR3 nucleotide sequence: TGTGCCAGCAGTTACGTGGACGGGAAGCAGTACTTC.

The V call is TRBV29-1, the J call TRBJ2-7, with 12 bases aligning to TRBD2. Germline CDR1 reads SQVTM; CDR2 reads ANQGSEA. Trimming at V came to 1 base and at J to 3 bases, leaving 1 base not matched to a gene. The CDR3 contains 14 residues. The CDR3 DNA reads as TGCAGCGTTGAAGGGACTAGCGGGGTCTACGAGCAGTACTTC. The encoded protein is CSVEGTSGVYEQYF.

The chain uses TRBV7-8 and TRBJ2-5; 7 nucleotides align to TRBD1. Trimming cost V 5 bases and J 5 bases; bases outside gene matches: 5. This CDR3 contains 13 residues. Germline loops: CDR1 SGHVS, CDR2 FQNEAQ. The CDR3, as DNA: TGTGCCAGCAGCGTAGGGACAGTGGAGACCCAGTACTTC. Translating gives CASSVGTVETQYF.

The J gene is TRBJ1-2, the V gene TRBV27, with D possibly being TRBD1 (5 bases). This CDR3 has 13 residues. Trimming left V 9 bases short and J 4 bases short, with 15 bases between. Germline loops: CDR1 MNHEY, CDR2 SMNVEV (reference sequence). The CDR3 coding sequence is TGTGCCAGTTTCGGGGGGTTAGGCTATGGCTACACCTTC. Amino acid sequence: CASFGGLGYGYTF.